The clone carrying this T cell receptor beta chain was recorded a few times. The CDR3 has 16 amino acids. Germline V lookup: CDR1 LNHNV, CDR2 YYDKDF (reference sequence). Trimming removed 0 bases from V and 5 bases from J, with 16 bases in between. The sample comes from a study of patients and donors after allogeneic stem cell transplantation. One entry per CDR3 protein results from TCRdb running MiXCR on the RT-PCR reads. Among hundreds of thousands of distinct CDR3 sequences listed, 16% were seen once. This clonotype originated in a human donor who was either an allogeneic HSCT recipient or a stem cell or donor lymphocyte infusion donor (not recorded which). It is not recorded whose cells these are; they may come from a transplant donor. V is TRBV15 and J is TRBJ2-5; tentatively, D is TRBD1 (5 bases). Material for sequencing was blood, either unsorted or a sorted T cell fraction (not recorded which). CDR3: CATSRDVGLGRETQYF. In DNA, the CDR3 is TGTGCCACCAGCAGAGACGTGGGGCTCGGTCGGGAGACCCAGTACTTC. Together with reference TRBV15 and TRBJ2-5, the CDR3 gives the full variable domain: DAMVIQNPRYQVTQFGKPVTLSCSQTLNHNVMYWYQQKSSQAPKLLFHYYDKDFNNEADTPDNFQSRRPNTSFCFLDIRSPGLGDTAMYLCATSRDVGLGRETQYFGPGTRLLVL.